The 16 T cell receptor beta chains below were found in one sample sequenced in a study of blood T cell repertoires in COVID-19. TCRdb's copy holds only in-frame clones and misses some; the assay was immunoSEQ multiplex PCR. The sample lists roughly 230,000 clones, 80% to 90% occurring once. Sequenced material: peripheral blood. These receptors were obtained from a woman between 35 and 50 years old who had recovered from COVID-19.

This sequence joins TRBV19 and TRBJ1-2, with 8 bases aligning to TRBD1. The trim removed 6 bases at V and 7 bases at J, leaving 10 bases unmatched. The germline gives CDR1 LNHDA, CDR2 SQIVND (reference sequence). The CDR3 spans 14 residues. Here the CDR3 reads CASSPLGRGPGYTF. The CDR3 DNA reads TGTGCCAGTAGCCCCCTGGGCAGGGGGCCTGGCTACACCTTC.

This chain links TRBV19 with TRBJ1-6; 10 nucleotides match TRBD1. Trimming took 5 bases from V and 9 from J; bases not matched to a gene: 4. Germline V gene lookup returns CDR1 LNHDA and CDR2 SQIVND (reference sequence). The CDR3 is made up of 14 amino acids. This CDR3 is CASSVGQGSSPLHF. CDR3 nucleotides: TGTGCCAGTAGTGTGGGACAGGGGAGTTCACCCCTCCACTTT.

This sequence joins TRBV3-1 (or the pseudogene TRBV3-2) and TRBJ1-2; 9 bases match TRBD1. There are 19 residues in the CDR3. In germline, CDR1 is LGHDT, CDR2 YNNKEL (reference sequence). The trim removed 4 bases at V and 6 bases at J, leaving 21 bases unmatched. The CDR3 spells CASSPPPPSDRGRPDGYTF. For the CDR3, the DNA is TGTGCCAGCAGCCCTCCTCCACCCTCGGACAGGGGTCGGCCGGATGGCTACACCTTC.

In its sample, this clone was seen a few times. V and J are TRBV10-3 and TRBJ2-3; D unresolved. V was cut by 5 bases and J by 2 bases, with 11 bases left in between. The germline V gene encodes CDR1 ENHRY and CDR2 SYGVKD. The CDR3 extends over 14 amino acids. CDR3 protein: CAISLDSVTDTQYF. The CDR3 DNA reads as TGTGCCATCAGTCTAGATTCAGTCACAGATACGCAGTATTTT.

The chain recombines TRBV12-3 or TRBV12-4 with TRBJ1-1; D gene ambiguous. The CDR3 runs to 11 residues. The V end was cut by 2 bases, the J end by 11 bases, with 9 bases between. CDR3 in amino acids: CASSLYSGAFF. The CDR3 nucleotides read TGTGCCAGCAGTTTATACAGTGGTGCTTTCTTT.

The count of this clone is one. The genes are TRBV4-1 and TRBJ2-6; TRBD2 matches at 10 bases. The CDR3 has 18 residues. Germline CDR1 reads MGHRA; CDR2 reads YSYEKL. Trimming removed 1 base from V and 4 bases from J; junction bases left unmatched: 7. CDR3 in DNA: TGCGCCAGCAGCCAAGTCCCAGCGGGGGGGTCAGGGGCCAACGTCCTGACTTTC. Protein: CASSQVPAGGSGANVLTF.

V is TRBV6-5 and J is TRBJ1-1; 7 nucleotides match TRBD1. The V segment lost 5 bases and the J segment 1 base; nucleotides outside the gene matches: 4. Germline V CDR1 and CDR2: MNHEY, SVGAGI. The CDR3 extends over 14 amino acids. CDR3 in amino acids: CASSIQGSNTEAFF. CDR3 coding DNA: TGTGCCAGCAGTATACAGGGGTCGAACACTGAAGCTTTCTTT.

V usage is TRBV5-4 and J usage is TRBJ1-1, with a possible D match to TRBD1 (6 bases). CDR1 and CDR2 from the germline V gene are SGHNT and YYREEE (reference sequence). The length of the CDR3 is 12 residues. V was pared by 7 bases and J by 4 bases, with 11 bases between. The CDR3 loop is CASALGGTEAFF. DNA for the CDR3: TGTGCCAGCGCATTAGGGGGCACTGAAGCTTTCTTT. Supplemented by reference TRBV5-4 and TRBJ1-1, the full variable domain reads ETGVTQSPTHLIKTRGQQVTLRCSSQSGHNTVSWYQQALGQGPQFIFQYYREEENGRGNFPPRFSGLQFPNYSSELNVNALELDDSALYLCASALGGTEAFFGQGTRLTVV.

The chain couples TRBV6-5 to TRBJ2-5; D uncertain. The germline V and J ends were trimmed by 2 bases and 5 bases, with 9 bases remaining between them. CDR1 and CDR2 from the germline V gene are MNHEY and SVGAGI. The CDR3 covers 13 residues. CDR3 sequence (DNA): TGTGCCAGCAGTTACGTCCGAGATGAGACCCAGTACTTC. It translates to CASSYVRDETQYF.

This clone turned up a few times. CDR3 in DNA: TGTGCCAGCAGTTACTCGGCTAGCGGGATATGGAACACCGGGGAGCTGTTTTTT. Residues: CASSYSASGIWNTGELFF. The chain is built from TRBV6-2 or TRBV6-3 and TRBJ2-2, with 9 bases that match TRBD2. This CDR3 has 18 amino acids. CDR1 and CDR2 from the germline V gene are MNHEY and SVGEGT. J lost 1 base, V lost 0 bases, and 6 bases had no gene match.

The V gene is TRBV19, the J gene TRBJ1-1; the D gene is possibly TRBD1 (5 bases). V lost 0 bases, J lost 1 base, and 9 bases lay in between. Germline lookup yields CDR1 LNHDA and CDR2 SQIVND (reference sequence). The CDR3 consists of 15 residues. The CDR3 region is CASSIDWQGNTEAFF. CDR3 sequence (DNA): TGTGCCAGTAGTATAGATTGGCAGGGGAACACTGAAGCTTTCTTT.

The chain has TRBV11-1 and TRBJ2-7; 9 nucleotides line up with TRBD1. J was trimmed by 4 bases and V by 3 bases; bases with no gene match: 7. The CDR3 totals 15 residues. Germline lookup yields CDR1 SGHAT and CDR2 FQDESV (reference sequence). The CDR3 DNA follows: TGTGCCAGCAGCTTGGTCGGGACAGGGCCATACGAGCAGTACTTC. Residues: CASSLVGTGPYEQYF. The entire variable domain, with the rest obtained from reference TRBV11-1 and TRBJ2-7, is as follows: EAEVAQSPRYKITEKSQAVAFWCDPISGHATLYWYRQILGQGPELLVQFQDESVVDDSQLPKDRFSAERLKGVDSTLKIQPAELGDSAMYLCASSLVGTGPYEQYFGPGTRLTVT.

This chain uses TRBV11-2 with TRBJ2-3; 10 nucleotides align to TRBD1. V lost 1 base, J lost 4 bases, and 2 bases stayed unmatched. The CDR3 runs 15 residues. Per the germline V gene, CDR1 is SGHAT and CDR2 is FQNNGV. CDR3 protein: CASSLGQGAADTQYF. DNA for the CDR3: TGTGCCAGCAGCTTAGGACAGGGGGCCGCAGATACGCAGTATTTT.

This clone has just one count. The chain links TRBV28 to TRBJ2-4; possibly TRBD1 for D (6 bases). Germline lookup yields CDR1 MDHEN and CDR2 SYDVKM. With 4 bases removed from V and 0 bases from J, the gap between germline ends came to 13 bases. There are 16 residues in the CDR3. CDR3 loop: CASSSGQILAKNIQYF. The CDR3 nucleotides read TGTGCCAGCAGTTCCGGACAGATTCTAGCCAAAAACATTCAGTACTTC. Full variable domain (outside the CDR3, taken from reference TRBV28 and TRBJ2-4): DVKVTQSSRYLVKRTGEKVFLECVQDMDHENMFWYRQDPGLGLRLIYFSYDVKMKEKGDIPEGYSVSREKKERFSLILESASTNQTSMYLCASSSGQILAKNIQYFGAGTRLSVL.

The CDR3 DNA reads TGCGCCAGCAGCCTTAGACCTGAACTAGCGGGTGGAGTCTACAATGAGCAGTTCTTC. Translation gives CASSLRPELAGGVYNEQFF. The chain combines TRBV5-1 with TRBJ2-1; TRBD2 aligns across 9 bases. The CDR3 length is 19 residues. With V trimmed by 4 bases and J by 3 bases, 17 bases remained unmatched. CDR1 is SGHRS, CDR2 YFSETQ, per germline.

The J gene is TRBJ2-3, the V gene TRBV6-1, with a weak D call TRBD1 (6 bases). This CDR3 has 16 residues. The ends were cut back, 2 bases at V and 5 bases at J, with 17 bases in the middle. Germline V gene lookup returns CDR1 MNHNS and CDR2 SASEGT. This chain's CDR3 is CASSETGWGLGDTQYF. Written as DNA, the CDR3 is TGTGCCAGCAGTGAAACGGGTTGGGGGCTGGGAGATACGCAGTATTTT.